This T cell receptor beta chain was recorded in a study of blood T cells in healthy people across ages. About the study: About one barcoded beta molecule was captured per two T cells (by template switching).

The CDR3 sequence is 14 residues long. Germline loops: CDR1 GTSNPN, CDR2 SVGIG (reference sequence). J lost 11 bases, V lost 6 bases, and 12 bases had no gene match. General observations from the study: Naive T cell percentage and TCR beta diversity correlated strongly. Fewer expanded clones and more diversity marked long-lived versus aged donors.

About this clonotype itself: Its target is not known.

Next came a second PCR, run for about 7 to 12 cycles, which used a sample-barcoded 5' primer along with a J-beta primer mix. TCRdb re-analysed the 5' RACE reads in MiXCR, keeping a single row per CDR3 protein. The table has 1 million or so distinct CDR3 sequences, more than 40% seen once. Sequenced input: blood. The chain has TRBV30 and TRBJ2-5, with 13 nucleotides matching TRBD2. The sequence was obtained from a woman aged 60-75 years in good health. DNA for the CDR3: TGTGCCTGCGGACTAGCGGGAGCCGTACGTGAGCAGTACTTC. Translation: CACGLAGAVREQYF.